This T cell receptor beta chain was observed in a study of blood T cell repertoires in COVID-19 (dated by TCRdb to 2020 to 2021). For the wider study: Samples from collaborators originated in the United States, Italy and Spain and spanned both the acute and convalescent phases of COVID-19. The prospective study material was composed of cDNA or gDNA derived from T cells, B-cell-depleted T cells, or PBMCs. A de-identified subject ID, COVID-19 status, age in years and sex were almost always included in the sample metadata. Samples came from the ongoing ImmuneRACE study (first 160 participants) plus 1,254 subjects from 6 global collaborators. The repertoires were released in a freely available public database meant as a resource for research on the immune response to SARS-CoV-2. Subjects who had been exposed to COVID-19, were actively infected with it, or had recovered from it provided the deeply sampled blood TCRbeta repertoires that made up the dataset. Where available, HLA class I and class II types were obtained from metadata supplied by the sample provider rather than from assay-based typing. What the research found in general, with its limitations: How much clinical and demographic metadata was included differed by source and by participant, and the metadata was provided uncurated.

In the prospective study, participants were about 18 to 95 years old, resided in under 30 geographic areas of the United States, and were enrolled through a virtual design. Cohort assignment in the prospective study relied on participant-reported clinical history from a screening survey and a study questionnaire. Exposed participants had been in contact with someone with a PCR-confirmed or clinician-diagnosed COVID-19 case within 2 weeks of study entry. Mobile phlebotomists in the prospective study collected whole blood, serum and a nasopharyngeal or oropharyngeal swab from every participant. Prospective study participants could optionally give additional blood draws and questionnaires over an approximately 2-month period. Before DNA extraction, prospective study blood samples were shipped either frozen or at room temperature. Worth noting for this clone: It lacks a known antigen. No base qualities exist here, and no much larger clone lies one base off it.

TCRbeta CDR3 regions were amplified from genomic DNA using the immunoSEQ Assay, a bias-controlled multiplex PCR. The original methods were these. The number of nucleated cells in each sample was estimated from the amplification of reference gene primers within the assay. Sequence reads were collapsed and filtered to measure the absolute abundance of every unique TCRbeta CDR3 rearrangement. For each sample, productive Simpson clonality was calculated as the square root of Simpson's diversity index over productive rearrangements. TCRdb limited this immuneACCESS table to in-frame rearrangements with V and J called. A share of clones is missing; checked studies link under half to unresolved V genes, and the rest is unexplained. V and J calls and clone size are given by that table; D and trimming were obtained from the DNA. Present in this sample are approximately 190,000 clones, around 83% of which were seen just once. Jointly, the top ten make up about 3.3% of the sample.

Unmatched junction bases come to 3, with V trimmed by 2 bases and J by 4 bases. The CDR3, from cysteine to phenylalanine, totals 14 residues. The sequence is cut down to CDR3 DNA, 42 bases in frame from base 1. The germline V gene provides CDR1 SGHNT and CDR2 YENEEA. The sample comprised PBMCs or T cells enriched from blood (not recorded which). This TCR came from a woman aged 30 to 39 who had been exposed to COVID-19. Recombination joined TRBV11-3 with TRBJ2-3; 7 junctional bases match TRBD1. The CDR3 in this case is CASSLRQGPDTQYF. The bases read TGTGCCAGCAGCTTAAGACAGGGCCCAGATACGCAGTATTTT.